This TCR beta chain was recovered during a study of blood T cell repertoires in COVID-19. Produced via immunoSEQ multiplex PCR; TCRdb's table is partial and in-frame only. Among fewer than 200,000 clones listed, approximately 81% were seen once. V was pared by 4 bases and J by 0 bases, with 5 bases of the junction left unmatched. The CDR3 is 16 residues long. Germline assignment: CDR1 SGHVS and CDR2 FNYEAQ. The chain joins TRBV7-6 to TRBJ1-2; 10 bases fit TRBD1. Specimen: peripheral blood. The receptor's source is a woman in her sixties with COVID-19, enrolled during active disease. The CDR3 reads CASSSGQGPSNYGYTF. The CDR3 bases are TGTGCCAGCAGCTCGGGACAGGGGCCCTCTAACTATGGCTACACCTTC.